Listed below are T cell receptor beta chains from one sample, sequenced in a study of control samples from healthy donors and cancer patients. Some clones are missing from TCRdb's copy, which holds only in-frame ones; the method was immunoSEQ multiplex PCR. Of 150,000 or so clones listed, over 85% are singletons. The specimen sequenced was blood. These receptors came from a middle-aged man in good health. CDR3s include the opening cysteine and the closing phenylalanine or tryptophan. Fields, in order: D gene, clone size, V gene, J gene, CDR3 DNA, CDR3 protein. A D gene is named only where the DNA matches it firmly. Rows may omit the clone size; those that give it use once, few, many or a size class.

D gene: NA
clone size: NA
V gene: TRBV4-2
J gene: TRBJ2-2
CDR3 DNA: TGTGCCAGCAGCCGAGGGGGGAACACCGGGGAGCTGTTTTTT
CDR3 protein: CASSRGGNTGELFF

D gene: NA
clone size: NA
V gene: TRBV28
J gene: TRBJ1-2
CDR3 DNA: TGTGCCAGCAGTCCGGGCGACAGGCCCATCTATGGCTACACCTTC
CDR3 protein: CASSPGDRPIYGYTF

D gene: NA
clone size: NA
V gene: TRBV15
J gene: TRBJ1-1
CDR3 DNA: TGTGCCACCAGCAGAATCGGGGCTGCCCTTAGGGCTGAAGCTTTCTTT
CDR3 protein: CATSRIGAALRAEAFF

D gene: TRBD1
clone size: NA
V gene: TRBV5-4
J gene: TRBJ2-7
CDR3 DNA: TGTGCCAGCAGCTCGGGACAGGCCGCTGGGGAGCAGTACTTC
CDR3 protein: CASSSGQAAGEQYF

D gene: TRBD2
clone size: NA
V gene: TRBV5-1
J gene: TRBJ2-3
CDR3 DNA: TGCGCCAGCAGCTTGGGGGTAGCCCGGGAGGGCCAGACAGATACGCAGTATTTT
CDR3 protein: CASSLGVAREGQTDTQYF

D gene: NA
clone size: NA
V gene: TRBV7-8
J gene: TRBJ1-1
CDR3 DNA: TGTGCCAGCAGACTTCAGGGGTTAGAAGCTTTCTTT
CDR3 protein: CASRLQGLEAFF

D gene: NA
clone size: once
V gene: TRBV18
J gene: TRBJ1-6
CDR3 DNA: TGTGCCAGCTCACCATTGTCAGCCACTTATAATTCACCCCTCCACTTT
CDR3 protein: CASSPLSATYNSPLHF

D gene: TRBD2
clone size: NA
V gene: TRBV10-3
J gene: TRBJ2-7
CDR3 DNA: TGTGCCATCAGTGAGTCGACAGCGGGAGAGGGCGAGCAGTACTTC
CDR3 protein: CAISESTAGEGEQYF

D gene: TRBD1
clone size: NA
V gene: TRBV7-9
J gene: TRBJ2-7
CDR3 DNA: TGTGCCAGCAGCTTAACAAGGACAGGATCCTACGAGCAGTACTTC
CDR3 protein: CASSLTRTGSYEQYF

D gene: TRBD2
clone size: NA
V gene: TRBV6-4
J gene: TRBJ2-7
CDR3 DNA: TGTGCCAGCAGGGGGACTAGCGGTTACGAGCAGTACTTC
CDR3 protein: CASRGTSGYEQYF

D gene: NA
clone size: NA
V gene: TRBV7-9
J gene: TRBJ2-7
CDR3 DNA: TGTGCCAGCAGCTTAGTCGGGGGGCAGGGCGAGCAGTACTTC
CDR3 protein: CASSLVGGQGEQYF

D gene: NA
clone size: NA
V gene: TRBV23-1
J gene: TRBJ2-5
CDR3 DNA: TGCGCCAGCCCTCATTTTATTCCGGGGCCGGGGGATGAAGAGACCCAGTACTTC
CDR3 protein: CASPHFIPGPGDEETQYF

D gene: NA
clone size: few
V gene: TRBV28
J gene: TRBJ2-5
CDR3 DNA: TGTGCCAGCAGTTTAGAGGACACCTCGTACCAAGAGACCCAGTACTTC
CDR3 protein: CASSLEDTSYQETQYF

D gene: NA
clone size: NA
V gene: TRBV7-9
J gene: TRBJ2-1
CDR3 DNA: TGTGCCAGCAGCCCCGGGGGTCACTCCTACAATGAGCAGTTCTTC
CDR3 protein: CASSPGGHSYNEQFF

D gene: NA
clone size: NA
V gene: TRBV7-8
J gene: TRBJ1-1
CDR3 DNA: TGTGCCAGCTCGATAGTCAGGGGACCTGAAGCTTTCTTT
CDR3 protein: CASSIVRGPEAFF

D gene: NA
clone size: NA
V gene: TRBV5-4
J gene: TRBJ1-1
CDR3 DNA: TGTGCCAGCAGCTGGGGCGAGAACACTGAAGCTTTCTTT
CDR3 protein: CASSWGENTEAFF

D gene: NA
clone size: NA
V gene: TRBV3-1/TRBV3-2
J gene: TRBJ1-2
CDR3 DNA: TGTGCCATTGGGGGAGGCGCCTATGGCTACACCTTC
CDR3 protein: CAIGGGAYGYTF

D gene: NA
clone size: once
V gene: TRBV6-6
J gene: TRBJ2-7
CDR3 DNA: TGTGCCAGCAGCGTTACAGGGCACGAGCAGTACTTC
CDR3 protein: CASSVTGHEQYF

D gene: NA
clone size: NA
V gene: TRBV19
J gene: TRBJ1-3
CDR3 DNA: TGTGCCAGTAGTCCCCCGGACGTTACCTCACGAAACACCATATATTTT
CDR3 protein: CASSPPDVTSRNTIYF

D gene: NA
clone size: NA
V gene: TRBV11-3
J gene: TRBJ2-1
CDR3 DNA: TGTGCCAGCAGCTTAGACGGGGTTAGCGTTAGCTCCTACAATGAGCAGTTCTTC
CDR3 protein: CASSLDGVSVSSYNEQFF

D gene: NA
clone size: NA
V gene: TRBV10-3
J gene: TRBJ2-5
CDR3 DNA: TGTGCCATCAGTGAGTCCGGGGGAGAGACCCAGTACTTC
CDR3 protein: CAISESGGETQYF

D gene: NA
clone size: NA
V gene: TRBV6-6
J gene: TRBJ2-6
CDR3 DNA: TGTGCCAGCAGTTACCTTCGGGACTCTGGGGCCAACGTCCTGACTTTC
CDR3 protein: CASSYLRDSGANVLTF

D gene: NA
clone size: NA
V gene: TRBV5-5
J gene: TRBJ1-6
CDR3 DNA: TGTGCCAGCAGCTCGTTGGATGTTTCTCCCCTCCACTTT
CDR3 protein: CASSSLDVSPLHF

D gene: NA
clone size: NA
V gene: TRBV4-1
J gene: TRBJ1-3
CDR3 DNA: TGCGCCAGCAGCCAAGATAGGTTCTCTGGAAACACCATATATTTT
CDR3 protein: CASSQDRFSGNTIYF

D gene: NA
clone size: NA
V gene: TRBV27
J gene: TRBJ2-7
CDR3 DNA: TGTGCCAGCAGCCAAACCGGGCAGCCCTCCTACGAGCAGTACTTC
CDR3 protein: CASSQTGQPSYEQYF

D gene: NA
clone size: NA
V gene: TRBV18
J gene: TRBJ1-1
CDR3 DNA: TGTGCCAGCTCACGTACCGGAGGGTTGAACACTGAAGCTTTCTTT
CDR3 protein: CASSRTGGLNTEAFF

D gene: NA
clone size: NA
V gene: TRBV5-1
J gene: TRBJ2-6
CDR3 DNA: TGCGCCAGCAGCTTGGGCAACTCTGGGGCCAACGTCCTGACTTTC
CDR3 protein: CASSLGNSGANVLTF

D gene: NA
clone size: NA
V gene: TRBV23-1
J gene: TRBJ1-5
CDR3 DNA: TGCGCCAGCAAGGCCCTGGAGCATAGCAATCAGCCCCAGCATTTT
CDR3 protein: CASKALEHSNQPQHF

D gene: NA
clone size: NA
V gene: TRBV28
J gene: TRBJ1-1
CDR3 DNA: TGTGCCAGCACCATAAGAGGGGTAGGGAACACTGAAGCTTTCTTT
CDR3 protein: CASTIRGVGNTEAFF

D gene: TRBD2
clone size: NA
V gene: TRBV7-2
J gene: TRBJ2-1
CDR3 DNA: TGTGCCAGCAGCTTGAGTCGGGGCGGGAGGACTGAGCAGTTCTTC
CDR3 protein: CASSLSRGGRTEQFF

D gene: NA
clone size: NA
V gene: TRBV2
J gene: TRBJ1-5
CDR3 DNA: TGTGCCAGCAGTGGCCCGGGAAGGGAACAGCCCCAGCATTTT
CDR3 protein: CASSGPGREQPQHF

D gene: TRBD2
clone size: NA
V gene: TRBV7-9
J gene: TRBJ2-1
CDR3 DNA: TGTGCCAGCAGCTTAGGAAAGTTGGCGGGAGGGGGCAATGAGCAGTTCTTC
CDR3 protein: CASSLGKLAGGGNEQFF

D gene: TRBD2
clone size: NA
V gene: TRBV2
J gene: TRBJ2-1
CDR3 DNA: TGTGCCAGCAGGGGACTAGCGGGAGTTGGCTACAATGAGCAGTTCTTC
CDR3 protein: CASRGLAGVGYNEQFF

D gene: TRBD1
clone size: NA
V gene: TRBV2
J gene: TRBJ1-6
CDR3 DNA: TGTGCCAGCAACACAAAGACAGGGGGCGACAATTCACCCCTCCACTTT
CDR3 protein: CASNTKTGGDNSPLHF

D gene: NA
clone size: NA
V gene: TRBV19
J gene: TRBJ2-1
CDR3 DNA: TGTGCCAGTAGCCCTGGGGGCGGGAGTCTGGGTGAGCAGTTCTTC
CDR3 protein: CASSPGGGSLGEQFF

D gene: NA
clone size: NA
V gene: TRBV18
J gene: TRBJ2-2
CDR3 DNA: TGTGCCAGCTCACCCTCCAACACCGGGGAGCTGTTTTTT
CDR3 protein: CASSPSNTGELFF

D gene: NA
clone size: NA
V gene: TRBV5-1
J gene: TRBJ1-3
CDR3 DNA: TGCGCCAGCGCATGGGGGTCAGGGCAAGGTATACTCTCTGGAAACACCATATATTTT
CDR3 protein: CASAWGSGQGILSGNTIYF

D gene: NA
clone size: NA
V gene: TRBV9
J gene: TRBJ1-2
CDR3 DNA: TGTGCCAGCAGCGGAGGAGTTGATGGCTACACCTTC
CDR3 protein: CASSGGVDGYTF

D gene: NA
clone size: NA
V gene: TRBV28
J gene: TRBJ1-3
CDR3 DNA: TGTGCTAGTAGAACAGGGAACTCTGGAAACACCATATATTTT
CDR3 protein: CASRTGNSGNTIYF

D gene: NA
clone size: NA
V gene: TRBV5-1
J gene: TRBJ2-3
CDR3 DNA: TGCGCCAGCAGCTTGGGGCCTAGCACAGATACGCAGTATTTT
CDR3 protein: CASSLGPSTDTQYF

D gene: NA
clone size: NA
V gene: TRBV19
J gene: TRBJ2-7
CDR3 DNA: TGTGCCAGTAGTCCATGGGGACTTAATCCCTACGAGCAGTACTTC
CDR3 protein: CASSPWGLNPYEQYF

D gene: NA
clone size: NA
V gene: TRBV6-5
J gene: TRBJ2-7
CDR3 DNA: TGTGCCAGCACTAACGTGGGGCCCTACGAGCAGTACTTC
CDR3 protein: CASTNVGPYEQYF

D gene: TRBD2
clone size: NA
V gene: TRBV6-5
J gene: TRBJ2-1
CDR3 DNA: TGTGCCAGCAGTTACTCGGCTAGCGGGAGTCAGAGGATCTTC
CDR3 protein: CASSYSASGSQRIF

D gene: NA
clone size: once
V gene: TRBV2
J gene: TRBJ2-7
CDR3 DNA: TGTGCCAGCAGGAGATCCTACGAGCAGTACTTC
CDR3 protein: CASRRSYEQYF

D gene: TRBD1
clone size: NA
V gene: TRBV7-2
J gene: TRBJ1-1
CDR3 DNA: TGTGCCAGCAGCACCACCGGGACAGGGGGCACTGAAGCTTTCTTT
CDR3 protein: CASSTTGTGGTEAFF

D gene: NA
clone size: NA
V gene: TRBV4-1
J gene: TRBJ1-6
CDR3 DNA: TGCGCCAGCAGCCTACAAATACTAGGCCAACCTACAAATTCACCCCTCCACTTT
CDR3 protein: CASSLQILGQPTNSPLHF

D gene: NA
clone size: NA
V gene: TRBV28
J gene: TRBJ1-3
CDR3 DNA: TGTGCCAGCAGCGACAGATGGGGCAGCTCTGGAAACACCATATATTTT
CDR3 protein: CASSDRWGSSGNTIYF

D gene: NA
clone size: NA
V gene: TRBV12-3/TRBV12-4
J gene: TRBJ1-5
CDR3 DNA: TGTGCCAGCAGTTTTGCAGGGAATCAGCCCCAGCATTTT
CDR3 protein: CASSFAGNQPQHF